This T cell receptor beta chain comes out of a study of blood T cell repertoires in COVID-19. The wider study: Samples of COVID-19 (acute and convalescent) were obtained from the United States, Italy and Spain. Sample material is recorded as cDNA or gDNA derived from T cells, B-cell-depleted T cells, or PBMCs.

Between the trimmed V and J ends, which lost 0 bases and 0 bases, there was a span of 9 bases. Germline values: CDR1 LGHNA, CDR2 YNFKEQ. This CDR3 region has 16 residues. Under the authors' procedure: Nucleated cell number was recorded as an estimate derived from reference gene primer amplification. Assay used: immunoSEQ multiplex PCR; TCRdb lists only in-frame clones, some missing. V and J calls and clone size follow that table, whereas D and trimming were derived from the DNA. The repertoire has about 160,000 clones, 86% of them found once; the top ten carry roughly 3.5%. This TCR was sampled from a man in his sixties or seventies with acute or convalescent COVID-19. The gene calls are TRBV4-2 and TRBJ1-3; D unresolved. The specimen sequenced was peripheral blood. The CDR3 DNA follows: TGTGCCAGCAGCCAAGAGGGCACCAACTCTGGAAACACCATATATTTT. Amino acids: CASSQEGTNSGNTIYF.